Sequencing of this T cell receptor beta chain was carried out in a study of blood T cell repertoires in COVID-19. At the level of the study: COVID-19 samples, acute and convalescent, were from the United States, Italy and Spain. In each case, the material was cDNA or gDNA derived from T cells, B-cell-depleted T cells, or PBMCs.

The count of this clone is one. In the original workflow: Counts of nucleated cells, estimated from reference gene primer amplification, were obtained. Sequencing used immunoSEQ multiplex PCR; TCRdb keeps in-frame clones, though not all of them. Clone size and the V and J calls come from that table; the DNA yielded D and trimming. The sample yields a few hundred thousand clones, about nine tenths seen once. The CDR3 has 15 amino acids. J was trimmed by 7 bases and V by 4 bases; bases with no gene match: 10. Germline lookup yields CDR1 SGHAT and CDR2 FQNNGV. The sequence was obtained from a man in his thirties or forties who had recovered from COVID-19. The sequenced material came from peripheral blood. This chain joins TRBV11-2 and TRBJ1-2; 9 bases align to TRBD1. CDR3 loop: CASSSGGQGIGGYTF. The CDR3 DNA is TGTGCCAGCAGCTCCGGGGGACAGGGCATAGGTGGCTACACCTTC.